This T cell receptor (beta chain) was identified during a study of cytomegalovirus exposure and HLA in healthy donors. Study-level background: A data release that came early held some 79 million unique TCRs from HLA-typed donors.

General observations from the study: TCR association rates varied by HLA locus in a later analysis, with DRB1 highest and HLA-C lowest.

As concerns this clone: Its antigen is undetermined.

PCR used 60 Vbeta primers and 13 Jbeta primers. TCRdb's copy holds only in-frame clones and misses some; the assay was immunoSEQ multiplex PCR. The sample carries roughly 140,000 clones, roughly 75% recorded once. There are 15 residues in the CDR3. In germline, CDR1 is SGHNT, CDR2 YYREEE (reference sequence). V dropped 0 bases and J dropped 0 bases, with 9 bases sitting between them. The clonotype originates from a man aged 25 to 40 in good health and CMV-seronegative. Sequencing was performed on PBMCs. V and J are TRBV5-4 and TRBJ1-1; a possible D gene is TRBD1 (6 bases). The CDR3 sequence: CASSLGTAMNTEAFF. CDR3 sequence (DNA): TGTGCCAGCAGCTTGGGGACAGCAATGAACACTGAAGCTTTCTTT.